Presented here are 25 T cell receptor beta chains from one specimen sequenced in a study of cytomegalovirus exposure and HLA in healthy donors. PCR amplification relied on 60 Vbeta primers (plus 13 Jbeta primers). This table comes from immunoSEQ multiplex PCR, and its TCRdb copy is limited to in-frame clones, with some not included. The sample has roughly 130,000 clones; around 80% are singletons. Sequencing was done on a sample of PBMCs. Receptors were obtained from a woman in her late teens or twenties in good health and CMV-seropositive.

This chain connects TRBV4-1 to TRBJ1-5; 8 bases line up with TRBD1. Germline V CDR1 and CDR2: MGHRA, YSYEKL. The V gene end was trimmed by 4 bases and the J gene end by 2 bases; junction bases not matched to a gene: 7. The CDR3 length is 16 residues. The CDR3 sequence is CASSPQPGQGNQPQHF. CDR3 DNA: TGCGCCAGCAGCCCCCAACCGGGACAGGGCAATCAGCCCCAGCATTTT.

The chain couples TRBV6-5 to TRBJ1-4, with TRBD1 matching 9 bases. CDR3 length: 15 amino acids. Germline values: CDR1 MNHEY, CDR2 SVGAGI. Trimming cost V 5 bases and J 5 bases; bases outside gene matches: 6. In nucleotides, the CDR3 is TGTGCCAGCAGTGGGACAGGGAGGGGGAATGAAAAACTGTTTTTT. Amino acid sequence: CASSGTGRGNEKLFF.

The V call is TRBV4-1, the J call TRBJ2-7; 7 bases match TRBD1. The V segment lost 0 bases and the J segment 3 bases; nucleotides outside the gene matches: 5. The CDR3 runs 15 residues. Germline values: CDR1 MGHRA, CDR2 YSYEKL. The CDR3 here is CASSQETGLFYEQYF. The CDR3 bases are TGCGCCAGCAGCCAAGAGACAGGGTTGTTCTACGAGCAGTACTTC.

This clone was observed a single time. The genes are TRBV29-1 and TRBJ2-3, with 8 bases that match TRBD1. The CDR3 is made up of 16 amino acids. The germline gives CDR1 SQVTM, CDR2 ANQGSEA. The ends lost 1 base at V and 4 bases at J; junction bases unmatched: 10. CDR3: CSVEGAGGQSADTQYF. The DNA of the CDR3 is TGCAGCGTTGAAGGGGCAGGGGGCCAGAGTGCAGATACGCAGTATTTT.

The genes are TRBV5-1 and TRBJ2-1, with TRBD1 as a possible D gene (5 bases). The CDR3 covers 11 residues. Germline CDR1 and CDR2: SGHRS and YFSETQ. V dropped 3 bases and J dropped 9 bases, with 7 bases sitting between them. CDR3 nucleotides: TGCGCCAGCAGCTGGGGCCGTGAGCAGTTCTTC. Its translation: CASSWGREQFF.

In its sample, this clone was seen once. V is TRBV5-4 and J is TRBJ2-7; 8 nucleotides align to TRBD1. The CDR3 length is 14 residues. Germline CDR1 reads SGHNT; CDR2 reads YYREEE (reference sequence). The junction had 4 bases not matched to a gene; V was cut back by 3 bases and J by 2 bases. The CDR3 nucleotides are TGTGCCAGCAGCTGGGGACAGGAAACCTACGAGCAGTACTTC. It specifies CASSWGQETYEQYF.

The chain joins TRBV11-2 to TRBJ2-1; D uncertain. Germline CDR1 and CDR2: SGHAT and FQNNGV. CDR3 size: 14 residues. Trimming took 5 bases from V and 6 from J, leaving 14 bases between them. In DNA form, the CDR3 reads TGTGCCAGCAGCCCTGTGGAGCGCTTCAATGAGCAGTTCTTC. It encodes CASSPVERFNEQFF.

The V gene is TRBV5-4, the J gene TRBJ1-1, with a possible D match to TRBD1 (5 bases). The ends were cut back, 4 bases at V and 5 bases at J, with 12 bases in the middle. The CDR3 length is 13 residues. Germline V CDR1 and CDR2: SGHNT, YYREEE (reference sequence). In DNA form, the CDR3 reads TGTGCCAGCAGCGGTGGACGGGGGACTGAAGCTTTCTTT. This gives the protein CASSGGRGTEAFF.

This clone has just one count. The V call is TRBV28, the J call TRBJ2-1; no reliable D call. The CDR3 consists of 12 residues. Trimming left V 6 bases short and J 12 bases short, with 15 bases between. Per the germline V gene, CDR1 is MDHEN and CDR2 is SYDVKM. The CDR3 region is CASSPQAPAQFF. The CDR3 DNA reads as TGTGCCAGCAGCCCTCAGGCACCAGCGCAGTTCTTC.

CDR3 amino acids: CASSFTGTDTQYF. The CDR3 DNA reads TGTGCCAGCAGCTTTACGGGGACAGATACGCAGTATTTT. The V call is TRBV5-4, the J call TRBJ2-3; maybe TRBD2 (5 bases). The CDR3 loop spans 13 amino acids. Trimming took 2 bases from V and 3 from J, leaving 7 bases between them. CDR1 SGHNT and CDR2 YYREEE come from the germline V gene (reference sequence).

The rearrangement uses TRBV13 and TRBJ2-7, with TRBD2 identical over 7 bases. The CDR3 is 13 residues long. V lost 4 bases, J lost 2 bases, and 2 bases stayed unmatched. Germline CDR1 and CDR2: PRHDT and FYEKMQ (reference sequence). The CDR3 loop is CASSSLAPYEQYF. As DNA, the CDR3 is TGTGCCAGCAGCTCACTAGCGCCCTACGAGCAGTACTTC.

The rearrangement links TRBV7-9 to TRBJ2-7; weak D call: TRBD2 (5 bases). Germline V gene sequence: CDR1 SEHNR, CDR2 FQNEAQ (reference sequence). Deletions cut 8 bases from V and 3 bases from J, with 14 bases between. The CDR3 runs to 13 residues. CDR3: CASAPGDGYEQYF. As DNA, the CDR3 is TGTGCCAGCGCCCCCGGGGATGGCTACGAGCAGTACTTC.

This clone was recorded a few times. CDR3 bases: TGTGCCAGCAGCCCTTCTGACAGCTACTTCAATGAGCAGTTCTTC. It codes for CASSPSDSYFNEQFF. This chain uses TRBV6-6 with TRBJ2-1; TRBD1 might be the D (5 bases). The CDR3 runs to 15 residues. V lost 6 bases to trimming and J lost 6 bases, with 18 bases between them. The germline CDR1 and CDR2 sequences are MNHNY and SVGAGI (reference sequence).

The chain couples TRBV4-1 to TRBJ1-5; 9 nucleotides line up with TRBD1. The J segment lost 3 bases and the V segment lost 1 base, leaving 7 bases of the junction unmatched. This CDR3 region has 17 residues. Per the germline V gene, CDR1 is MGHRA and CDR2 is YSYEKL. CDR3 amino acids: CASSQAAGTGINQPQHF. The CDR3 DNA sequence: TGCGCCAGCAGCCAAGCCGCCGGGACAGGGATCAATCAGCCCCAGCATTTT.

This clone showed up just a few times. This rearrangement joins TRBV6-5 to TRBJ2-7, with D perhaps matching TRBD2 (6 bases). Germline V gives CDR1 MNHEY, CDR2 SVGAGI. The CDR3 has 14 residues. The ends were cut back, 7 bases at V and 6 bases at J, with 19 bases in the middle. CDR3 nucleotide sequence: TGTGCCAGCACCCTCGGAGGCCAGGGAGGCGAGCAGTACTTC. Amino acids: CASTLGGQGGEQYF.

The V and J genes are TRBV10-2 and TRBJ2-2; perhaps TRBD1 as D (5 bases). CDR3 length: 16 amino acids. Germline V CDR1 and CDR2: WSHSY, SAAADI. V lost 1 base to trimming and J lost 0 bases, with 9 bases between them. The CDR3, as DNA: TGCGCCAGCAGTGAGTGGGGCAGTGCGAACACCGGGGAGCTGTTTTTT. This gives the protein CASSEWGSANTGELFF.

The V gene is TRBV11-2, the J gene TRBJ1-1; the D is unclear. Germline CDR1 reads SGHAT; CDR2 reads FQNNGV. This CDR3 comprises 13 residues. The V end lost 5 bases, the J end lost 3 bases, and 10 bases lay between the germline ends. The CDR3 loop is CASSPRGYTEAFF. The CDR3 coding sequence is TGTGCCAGCAGCCCGCGAGGGTACACTGAAGCTTTCTTT. Full variable domain (outside the CDR3, taken from reference TRBV11-2 and TRBJ1-1): EAGVAQSPRYKIIEKRQSVAFWCNPISGHATLYWYQQILGQGPKLLIQFQNNGVVDDSQLPKDRFSAERLKGVDSTLKIQPAKLEDSAVYLCASSPRGYTEAFFGQGTRLTVV.

The rearrangement uses TRBV29-1 and TRBJ2-5; TRBD2 matches at 7 bases. The CDR3 is 12 amino acids. V shed 4 bases and J 4 bases; nucleotides not matched to a gene: 3. Germline V gene data show CDR1 as SQVTM and CDR2 as ANQGSEA. The CDR3 DNA reads as TGCAGCGTTGGAGCTAGCGGAGAGACCCAGTACTTC. Translated, it gives CSVGASGETQYF.

The rearrangement joins TRBV9 to TRBJ2-3, with 10 bases lining up with TRBD2. The CDR3 runs 15 residues. Unmatched junction bases numbered 6, after V lost 3 bases and J lost 5 bases. The germline CDR1 and CDR2 sequences are SGDLS and YYNGEE. The DNA of the CDR3 is TGTGCCAGCAGCGCCCTAGCGGGGGCGGGAGATACGCAGTATTTT. This sequence encodes CASSALAGAGDTQYF.

This clone was recorded once. The CDR3 sequence is CASSIGAGRVQPQHF. As DNA, the CDR3 is TGTGCCAGTAGTATAGGAGCGGGAAGGGTCCAGCCCCAGCATTTT. The chain combines TRBV19 with TRBJ1-5, with D hard to call. CDR3 size: 15 residues. Trimming stripped 1 base from V and 7 bases from J, with 14 bases between. Germline loops: CDR1 LNHDA, CDR2 SQIVND (reference sequence).

The chain has TRBV4-1 and TRBJ2-2; 7 bases agree with TRBD1. Germline V gene data show CDR1 as MGHRA and CDR2 as YSYEKL. V trimming: 2 bases; J trimming: 2 bases; junction bases outside the gene matches: 5. The CDR3 runs 16 residues. The CDR3 loop reads CASSQRQGPNTGELFF. The DNA of the CDR3 is TGCGCCAGCAGCCAAAGACAGGGCCCCAACACCGGGGAGCTGTTTTTT.

This clone was detected only once. The chain is built from TRBV2 and TRBJ2-1, with D hard to call. The CDR3 consists of 13 residues. Germline CDR1 and CDR2: SNHLY and FYNNEI. V lost 8 bases to trimming and J lost 3 bases, with 11 bases between them. CDR3 protein: CASVLEDYNEQFF. CDR3 DNA: TGTGCCAGCGTCCTAGAGGACTACAATGAGCAGTTCTTC. The whole variable domain, filled in from reference TRBV2 and TRBJ2-1, reads EPEVTQTPSHQVTQMGQEVILRCVPISNHLYFYWYRQILGQKVEFLVSFYNNEISEKSEIFDDQFSVERPDGSNFTLKIRSTKLEDSAMYFCASVLEDYNEQFFGPGTRLTVL.

The rearrangement joins TRBV15 to TRBJ2-7, with TRBD2 identical over 8 bases. With 2 bases clipped from V and 2 bases from J, the junction kept 8 bases outside the gene matches. This CDR3 has 16 residues. Germline V gene data show CDR1 as LNHNV and CDR2 as YYDKDF (reference sequence). The CDR3 DNA reads as TGTGCCACCAGCAGACCCAGCGGGGGAACACCCTACGAGCAGTACTTC. This translates into CATSRPSGGTPYEQYF. Variable domain in full (rest from reference TRBV15 and TRBJ2-7): DAMVIQNPRYQVTQFGKPVTLSCSQTLNHNVMYWYQQKSSQAPKLLFHYYDKDFNNEADTPDNFQSRRPNTSFCFLDIRSPGLGDTAMYLCATSRPSGGTPYEQYFGPGTRLTVT.

The chain recombines TRBV7-6 with TRBJ2-3; D not certain. The CDR3 covers 13 residues. Germline CDR1 reads SGHVS; CDR2 reads FNYEAQ. Trimming took 1 base from V and 5 from J, leaving 7 bases between them. CDR3 sequence (DNA): TGTGCCAGCAGCTTAGGAGCGAGAGATACGCAGTATTTT. It translates to CASSLGARDTQYF. The variable domain in full, completed from reference TRBV7-6 and TRBJ2-3, reads GAGVSQSPRYKVTKRGQDVALRCDPISGHVSLYWYRQALGQGPEFLTYFNYEAQQDKSGLPNDRFSAERPEGSISTLTIQRTEQRDSAMYRCASSLGARDTQYFGPGTRLTVL.

The CDR3 bases are TGTGCCAGCAGCTTACTTAGCGGGGGGGCCGCAGATACGCAGTATTTT. As protein: CASSLLSGGAADTQYF. The V call is TRBV5-4, the J call TRBJ2-3, with 11 bases fitting TRBD2. The V gene end was trimmed by 2 bases and the J gene end by 4 bases; junction bases not matched to a gene: 6. This CDR3 is 16 amino acids long. The germline V gene encodes CDR1 SGHNT and CDR2 YYREEE (reference sequence).